The 17 T cell receptor beta chains given below trace back to one sample, sequenced in a study of cytomegalovirus exposure and HLA in healthy donors. With 60 Vbeta and 13 Jbeta primers, the PCR was carried out. Method: immunoSEQ multiplex PCR; TCRdb's copy keeps in-frame clones and lacks some. The data show around 100,000 clones, with 79% seen just once and about 3% held by the top ten. Sequencing used PBMCs. The receptors come from a woman between 18 and 29 years old in good health and CMV-seropositive.

The chain joins TRBV6-1 to TRBJ1-5; 10 bases fit TRBD1. V was pared by 2 bases and J by 5 bases, with 6 bases of the junction left unmatched. Germline V lookup: CDR1 MNHNS, CDR2 SASEGT. This CDR3 comprises 16 residues. DNA of the CDR3: TGTGCCAGCAGTGAACGGTTGGGACAGGGGTATCAGCCCCAGCATTTT. Its translation is CASSERLGQGYQPQHF.

This clone came up once. This chain links TRBV28 with TRBJ1-2; the match to TRBD1 covers 8 bases. The V segment lost 7 bases and the J segment 7 bases; nucleotides outside the gene matches: 20. Germline assignment: CDR1 MDHEN and CDR2 SYDVKM. The CDR3 runs 17 residues. The CDR3 loop reads CASTPTGTGSFSSGYTF. CDR3 DNA: TGTGCCAGCACCCCCACGGGGACAGGCTCGTTTAGTAGTGGCTACACCTTC.

This rearrangement joins TRBV7-3 to TRBJ2-7, with D perhaps TRBD1 (6 bases). Trimming shortened V by 5 bases and J by 2 bases, and 19 bases separated the two germline ends. CDR3 length: 16 amino acids. CDR1 and CDR2 from the germline V gene are SGHTA and FQGTGA. The CDR3: CASSAHQVGATYEQYF. The CDR3 DNA is TGTGCCAGCAGCGCTCACCAGGTGGGGGCCACCTACGAGCAGTACTTC.

This clone was seen just once. This chain connects TRBV2 to TRBJ2-7, with D perhaps matching TRBD1 (5 bases). Per germline, CDR1 SNHLY and CDR2 FYNNEI. The V end lost 0 bases, the J end lost 2 bases, and 5 bases lay between the germline ends. The CDR3 spans 13 residues. CDR3 sequence: CASSEARAYEQYF. CDR3 sequence (DNA): TGTGCCAGCAGTGAAGCCAGGGCCTACGAGCAGTACTTC.

This clone has just a few counts. V is TRBV28 and J is TRBJ1-5; D gene unclear. The CDR3 has 13 amino acids. The germline gives CDR1 MDHEN, CDR2 SYDVKM. V lost 4 bases, J lost 3 bases, and 7 bases lay in between. The CDR3 reads CASSSRANQPQHF. The CDR3 coding sequence is TGTGCCAGCAGTTCGAGAGCCAATCAGCCCCAGCATTTT.

This chain connects TRBV6-1 to TRBJ1-2, with TRBD1 matching over 7 bases. CDR3 length: 12 residues. J was trimmed by 4 bases and V by 11 bases; bases with no gene match: 7. Germline values: CDR1 MNHNS, CDR2 SASEGT. The CDR3 DNA reads TGTGCCGGAGGGGACAGTATCTATGGCTACACCTTC. Translating it yields CAGGDSIYGYTF.

The chain couples TRBV2 to TRBJ2-7; 9 positions agree with TRBD1. This CDR3 comprises 13 residues. V was pared by 10 bases and J by 3 bases, with 7 bases of the junction left unmatched. CDR1 and CDR2 (germline): SNHLY, FYNNEI. CDR3 in amino acids: CATYRDRVYEQYF. The CDR3 coding sequence is TGTGCCACTTACCGGGACAGGGTCTACGAGCAGTACTTC.

The V gene is TRBV11-1, the J gene TRBJ2-7, with D maybe TRBD1 (6 bases). Germline-derived CDR1 and CDR2 are SGHAT and FQDESV (reference sequence). V was pared by 4 bases and J by 3 bases, with 7 bases between. The CDR3 loop spans 12 amino acids. The CDR3 coding sequence is TGTGCCAGCAGCTCGGACAGCTACGAGCAGTACTTC. This gives the protein CASSSDSYEQYF.

This clone was recorded once. The J gene is TRBJ2-3, the V gene TRBV6-5, with 8 bases aligning to TRBD1. The V gene end was trimmed by 6 bases and the J gene end by 6 bases; junction bases not matched to a gene: 2. Germline V gives CDR1 MNHEY, CDR2 SVGAGI. CDR3 size: 12 residues. The CDR3 coding sequence is TGTGCCAGCAGCCAGGGGGCTGATACGCAGTATTTT. It yields the protein CASSQGADTQYF.

This clone was picked up one time. This chain connects TRBV11-2 to TRBJ2-7, with 14 bases lining up with TRBD2. V trimming: 4 bases; J trimming: 3 bases; junction bases outside the gene matches: 5. The CDR3 contains 16 residues. Germline CDR1 is SGHAT and CDR2 is FQNNGV. CDR3 sequence reads: CASSSGTSGSHYEQYF. The CDR3 DNA is TGTGCCAGCAGCTCAGGGACTAGCGGGAGCCACTACGAGCAGTACTTC. The full variable domain, rest sourced from reference TRBV11-2 and TRBJ2-7, is EAGVAQSPRYKIIEKRQSVAFWCNPISGHATLYWYQQILGQGPKLLIQFQNNGVVDDSQLPKDRFSAERLKGVDSTLKIQPAKLEDSAVYLCASSSGTSGSHYEQYFGPGTRLTVT.

Comment on this clone: Different DNA sequences within this sample yield the same CDR3. This chain connects TRBV6-5 to TRBJ1-5; a possible D gene is TRBD1 (5 bases). Germline V gene lookup returns CDR1 MNHEY and CDR2 SVGAGI. V was cut by 4 bases and J by 2 bases, with 6 bases left in between. The CDR3 has 13 amino acids. The CDR3 DNA is TGTGCCAGCAGTTTCAGGGGCAATCAGCCCCAGCATTTT. Translated, it gives CASSFRGNQPQHF.

This chain joins TRBV5-1 and TRBJ1-5; D is undetermined. This CDR3 is built from 14 residues. V lost 4 bases and J 7 bases, leaving 15 bases between the germline ends. Germline loops: CDR1 SGHRS, CDR2 YFSETQ. In DNA, the CDR3 is TGCGCCAGCAGCCGTGAAGAGGGTACCCAGCCCCAGCATTTT. Translating it yields CASSREEGTQPQHF.

This chain uses TRBV27 with TRBJ2-1; TRBD1 might be the D (6 bases). The ends were cut back, 7 bases at V and 6 bases at J, with 19 bases in the middle. Per the germline V gene, CDR1 is MNHEY and CDR2 is SMNVEV (reference sequence). The CDR3 runs to 15 residues. CDR3 loop: CASTPGDMILNEQFF. CDR3 sequence (DNA): TGTGCCAGCACCCCCGGGGACATGATACTCAATGAGCAGTTCTTC.

The rearrangement joins TRBV5-1 to TRBJ2-7; possible D gene TRBD1, 5 bases. Per the germline V gene, CDR1 is SGHRS and CDR2 is YFSETQ. Trimming took 2 bases from V and 3 from J, leaving 12 bases between them. The CDR3 loop spans 14 amino acids. The CDR3 DNA reads TGCGCCAGCAGCTTCCAGGGCAGGGACTACGAGCAGTACTTC. Amino acids: CASSFQGRDYEQYF.

V and J are TRBV2 and TRBJ1-1, with TRBD1 as a possible D gene (5 bases). Germline V gene data show CDR1 as SNHLY and CDR2 as FYNNEI. This CDR3 spans 13 amino acids. Trimming left V 4 bases short and J 7 bases short, with 13 bases between. The CDR3, as DNA: TGTGCCAGCAGTGGATCAAGGAGGGGTGAAGCTTTCTTT. Translation gives CASSGSRRGEAFF.

This chain links TRBV6-5 with TRBJ2-3, with 8 positions matching TRBD2. This CDR3 has 15 residues. V lost 4 bases and J lost 0; bases outside the gene matches: 3. Germline loops: CDR1 MNHEY, CDR2 SVGAGI. The CDR3 sequence: CASSFSGISTDTQYF. The CDR3 region has the DNA TGTGCCAGCAGTTTTAGCGGGATTAGCACAGATACGCAGTATTTT.

The chain links TRBV28 to TRBJ2-1; possibly TRBD1 for D (6 bases). V lost 11 bases and J 9 bases, leaving 26 bases between the germline ends. Germline CDR1 reads MDHEN; CDR2 reads SYDVKM. CDR3 length equals 15 residues. CDR3 protein: CASPRTEGESGEQFF. The CDR3 DNA sequence: TGTGCCTCTCCGCGGACAGAAGGGGAGAGCGGTGAGCAGTTCTTC.